The 9 T cell receptor beta chains below come from one sample, sequenced in a study of T cells in localized non-small cell lung cancer. Repertoires were generated with immunoSEQ multiplex PCR, while TCRdb's copy carries only in-frame clones and drops some. The repertoire holds around 78,000 clones, 75% to 85% seen once, with approximately 9.7% in the top ten. The input for sequencing was peripheral blood, taken before any cancer treatment. These receptors originate from a female donor of 60 years or more with stage I lung adenocarcinoma.

J is TRBJ2-1 and V is TRBV9; no firm D call. V shed 4 bases and J shed 1 base, with 12 bases lying between them. Looked up from germline, CDR1 is SGDLS and CDR2 is YYNGEE. This CDR3 spans 15 amino acids. CDR3 sequence: CASSRATVSYNEQFF. CDR3 DNA sequence: TGTGCCAGCAGCCGGGCAACGGTATCCTACAATGAGCAGTTCTTC.

The chain recombines TRBV7-3 with TRBJ1-5, with TRBD1 matching 7 bases. The V gene end was trimmed by 6 bases and the J gene end by 2 bases; junction bases not matched to a gene: 7. This CDR3 contains 15 residues. From germline, CDR1 is SGHTA and CDR2 FQGTGA. CDR3 DNA sequence: TGTGCCAGCAGGTTTGACAGGGCGGGCAATCAGCCCCAGCATTTT. It specifies CASRFDRAGNQPQHF.

The chain has TRBV30 and TRBJ1-3; D is uncertain. Germline V gene lookup returns CDR1 GTSNPN and CDR2 SVGIG (reference sequence). Trimming pared 7 bases from V and 4 bases from J, leaving 14 bases between. The CDR3 has 13 amino acids. DNA for the CDR3: TGTGCCTTCGGGCCCTCGGGAGGAAACACCATATATTTT. Encoded protein: CAFGPSGGNTIYF.

This clone was counted a few times. The chain joins TRBV6-1 to TRBJ1-2; no reliable D call. Trimming shortened V by 5 bases and J by 4 bases, and 8 bases separated the two germline ends. The CDR3 contains 12 residues. Germline values: CDR1 MNHNS, CDR2 SASEGT. The CDR3 sequence: CASSQRSYGYTF. DNA for the CDR3: TGTGCCAGCAGTCAAAGGAGCTATGGCTACACCTTC.

This clone turned up a few times. The chain joins TRBV5-8 to TRBJ2-6; D is possibly TRBD1 (5 bases). CDR1 and CDR2 from the germline V gene are SGHTS and YDEGEE. The CDR3 totals 17 residues. Trimming took off 1 base at V and 0 bases at J, with 11 bases between the two ends. The CDR3 sequence: CASSLRGRISGANVLTF. The CDR3 nucleotides are TGTGCCAGCAGCTTGAGGGGCAGAATCTCTGGGGCCAACGTCCTGACTTTC.

This clone appeared a few times. The chain couples TRBV10-3 to TRBJ2-1; TRBD2 might be the D (6 bases). The CDR3 runs 11 residues. With 6 bases removed from V and 10 bases from J, the gap between germline ends came to 10 bases. CDR1 is ENHRY, CDR2 SYGVKD, per germline. CDR3: CAISGGDEQFF. DNA of the CDR3: TGTGCCATCAGCGGGGGAGACGAGCAGTTCTTC.

In its sample, this clone was seen a few times. The V call is TRBV6-1, the J call TRBJ1-6; 7 bases map to TRBD1. The V gene end was trimmed by 1 base and the J gene end by 7 bases; junction bases not matched to a gene: 4. Germline CDR1 is MNHNS and CDR2 is SASEGT. CDR3 length equals 15 residues. CDR3 in amino acids: CASSEGQGPNSPLHF. CDR3 sequence (DNA): TGTGCCAGCAGTGAAGGACAGGGCCCAAATTCACCCCTCCACTTT.

This clone turned up a few times. The V call is TRBV11-3, the J call TRBJ2-7, with 10 bases fitting TRBD1. Germline CDR1 reads SGHNT; CDR2 reads YENEEA. The junction had 4 bases not matched to a gene; V was cut back by 5 bases and J by 3 bases. The CDR3 has 14 amino acids. Here the CDR3 reads CASSPRDRGYEQYF. For the CDR3, the DNA is TGTGCCAGCAGCCCCCGGGACAGGGGCTACGAGCAGTACTTC.

This sequence joins TRBV27 and TRBJ2-7; D possibly corresponds to TRBD1 (5 bases). The germline V gene encodes CDR1 MNHEY and CDR2 SMNVEV (reference sequence). V lost 5 bases and J 2 bases, leaving 10 bases between the germline ends. CDR3 length equals 13 residues. CDR3 nucleotide sequence: TGTGCCAGCAGTCATAGGGGTCCCTACGAGCAGTACTTC. This codes for CASSHRGPYEQYF.